This T cell receptor beta chain was obtained from a study of CD8 T cells in ankylosing spondylitis. The V end was cut by 5 bases, the J end by 1 base, with 8 bases between. The CDR3 spans 13 residues. Germline loops: CDR1 MNHNS, CDR2 SASEGT. Making the TCR beta libraries involved quantitative 5'-RACE with molecular barcodes. TCRdb processed the 5' RACE reads anew with MiXCR; each CDR3 protein has one entry. The profile shows approximately 400,000 distinct CDR3 sequences, roughly 27% of them singletons. Overall study results and limits: What appeared characteristic of ankylosing spondylitis blood was a TCR beta motif of eight highly homologous variants.

About this clonotype: No antigen is known for it.

This rearrangement joins TRBV6-1 to TRBJ1-1, with D possibly being TRBD1 (5 bases). The TCR comes from a male donor with ankylosing spondylitis. The sample consisted of blood, either unsorted or a sorted T cell fraction (not recorded which). CDR3 in DNA: TGTGCCAGCAGTCGGGGGACGAACACTGAAGCTTTCTTT. Residues: CASSRGTNTEAFF.